This T cell receptor beta chain comes out of a study of glioma-infiltrating T cells. Whole-study results and caveats: Above-expected tissue-blood divergence occurred in all gliomas, most in low-grade ones. Very few CDR3 sequences were shared between tissue and blood.

The iRepertoire nested amplicon-rescue multiplex PCR amplified TCR alpha and beta CDR3s from RNA. One-step reverse transcription and amplification started from about 100-400 ng of tissue mRNA or PBMC total RNA. MiXCR, applied by TCRdb to the multiplex PCR reads, yields one record per CDR3 protein. The profile shows about 140,000 distinct CDR3 sequences, roughly 43% of them singletons. J lost 6 bases, V lost 7 bases, and 11 bases had no gene match. This CDR3 spans 14 amino acids. The germline gives CDR1 MNHEY, CDR2 SMNVEV (reference sequence). This clonotype was found a few times. Its target is unknown.

This receptor was identified in a human donor with low-grade glioma or glioblastoma, undergoing nonglioma brain surgery, or in good health (not recorded which). The chain is built from TRBV27 and TRBJ1-1; 7 bases are shared with TRBD1. Specimen: glioma tissue, nonneoplastic brain tissue, or PBMCs (not recorded which). The chain's CDR3 is CASTPGTVLAEAFF. CDR3 in DNA: TGTGCCAGCACCCCCGGGACAGTCTTGGCTGAAGCTTTCTTT.